This passage covers 21 T cell receptor beta chains from one sample sequenced in a study of circulating CD8 cells and anti-PD-1 response in melanoma. TCR libraries were prepared from approximately 15 ng of total RNA with the QIAseq Immune Repertoire TCR panel. TCRdb reprocessed the reads via MiXCR and lists one record per CDR3 protein. This repertoire shows about a thousand distinct CDR3 sequences, 3.5% to 5% found once; its top ten account for roughly 4.9%. Four subsets defined by PD-1 and/or TIGIT were sorted from live CD3+CD8+TCRalphabeta+ cells. The source material was CD8+ T cells from PBMCs, sampled at baseline or after one month of anti-PD-1 therapy (not recorded which). These receptors came from a human donor with melanoma.

In this sample, this clonotype is large. This sequence joins TRBV24-1 and TRBJ2-7; 7 positions match TRBD1. The germline V gene has CDR1 KGHDR and CDR2 SFDVKD. V was clipped by 2 bases and J by 1 base; unmatched bases: 1. This CDR3 has 14 amino acids. The CDR3 here is CATSDSGQSYEQYF. CDR3 nucleotides: TGTGCCACCAGTGATTCGGGACAGTCCTACGAGCAGTACTTC.

The gene calls are TRBV14 and TRBJ2-1; possibly TRBD1 for D (6 bases). Germline CDR1 is SGHDN and CDR2 is FVKESK. The CDR3 runs to 15 residues. Trimming shortened V by 3 bases and J by 7 bases, and 16 bases separated the two germline ends. The CDR3 DNA is TGTGCCAGCAGCCAGGGCAGGGGATTAGTAAATGAGCAGTTCTTC. It codes for CASSQGRGLVNEQFF.

Judged by abundance, this clonotype is large. J is TRBJ2-7 and V is TRBV27; D is perhaps TRBD1 (5 bases). Trimming left V 0 bases short and J 0 bases short, with 9 bases between. The CDR3 length is 15 residues. CDR1 is MNHEY, CDR2 SMNVEV, per germline (reference sequence). CDR3 sequence: CASSLSYRSSYEQYF. DNA of the CDR3: TGTGCCAGCAGTTTATCCTACAGGAGCTCCTACGAGCAGTACTTC.

By frequency in the sample, this clonotype is medium-sized. The chain joins TRBV30 to TRBJ1-5, with 11 nucleotides matching TRBD1. The trim removed 1 base at V and 6 bases at J, leaving 8 bases unmatched. The CDR3 extends over 16 amino acids. Germline V gene lookup returns CDR1 GTSNPN and CDR2 SVGIG (reference sequence). The CDR3 region is CAWSERDRGSGQPQHF. Here the CDR3 DNA reads TGTGCCTGGAGTGAGCGGGACAGGGGGTCAGGTCAGCCCCAGCATTTT.

This clonotype is labeled medium-sized. The rearrangement uses TRBV11-2 and TRBJ2-7; TRBD1 matches 10 bases. The CDR3 contains 15 residues. The germline V gene has CDR1 SGHAT and CDR2 FQNNGV. Trimming cost V 2 bases and J 6 bases; bases outside gene matches: 7. CDR3 nucleotide sequence: TGTGCCAGCAGCTTACCCGCCGGGACAGGGGCCGAGCAGTACTTC. Its translation: CASSLPAGTGAEQYF.

By sample share, this clonotype is large. V gene TRBV11-2 combines with J gene TRBJ2-1; 8 bases are shared with TRBD1. After removal of 4 bases from V and 9 bases from J, the junction contained 5 bases not matched to a gene. The CDR3 spans 13 residues. Per the germline V gene, CDR1 is SGHAT and CDR2 is FQNNGV. The CDR3 DNA reads TGTGCCAGCAGCTATACCAGGGGGCGTGAGCAGTTCTTC. Encoded protein: CASSYTRGREQFF.

In its sample, this clonotype ranks as large. The rearrangement uses TRBV4-2 and TRBJ2-1, with TRBD2 identical over 10 bases. This CDR3 comprises 16 residues. V shed 0 bases and J 7 bases; nucleotides not matched to a gene: 6. Germline values: CDR1 LGHNA, CDR2 YNFKEQ. In DNA, the CDR3 is TGTGCCAGCAGCCAAGATAGGGCTAGCGGGGGAAATGAGCAGTTCTTC. It specifies CASSQDRASGGNEQFF.

By share, this clonotype counts as medium-sized. The V gene is TRBV11-1, the J gene TRBJ1-1; TRBD1 is a possible D gene (6 bases). The V and J ends lost 3 bases and 6 bases respectively, with 11 bases between them. Looked up from germline, CDR1 is SGHAT and CDR2 is FQDESV (reference sequence). This CDR3 comprises 13 residues. CDR3 in amino acids: CASSFRGAAEAFF. For the CDR3, the DNA is TGTGCCAGCAGCTTTCGGGGGGCTGCTGAAGCTTTCTTT.

This clonotype is large. V is TRBV28 and J is TRBJ2-1; D is possibly TRBD2 (6 bases). Germline CDR1 is MDHEN and CDR2 is SYDVKM. Trimming shortened V by 6 bases and J by 1 base, and 19 bases separated the two germline ends. The CDR3 is 17 residues long. CDR3 loop: CASSQRLGETSYNEQFF. As DNA, the CDR3 is TGTGCCAGCAGCCAGAGACTAGGGGAGACGTCCTACAATGAGCAGTTCTTC.

The chain uses TRBV19 and TRBJ2-1; TRBD2 matches 8 bases. The V gene end was trimmed by 6 bases and the J gene end by 7 bases; junction bases not matched to a gene: 5. Germline CDR1 reads LNHDA; CDR2 reads SQIVND (reference sequence). The length of the CDR3 is 13 residues. The CDR3 reads CASSPLAGNEQFF. Written as DNA, the CDR3 is TGTGCCAGTAGCCCCTTAGCGGGAAATGAGCAGTTCTTC.

This clonotype is large in the sample. This chain uses TRBV7-2 with TRBJ2-1; 7 positions match TRBD2. CDR1 SGHTA and CDR2 FQGNSA come from the germline V gene. CDR3 size: 17 residues. With V trimmed by 4 bases and J by 5 bases, 14 bases remained unmatched. CDR3 in DNA: TGTGCCAGCAGCTCCCTAGAAAAGCGGGGCTGGGACAATGAGCAGTTCTTC. Its protein product is CASSSLEKRGWDNEQFF.

This clonotype is judged large. V is TRBV4-1 and J is TRBJ2-3; 7 bases are shared with TRBD1. Germline V gene sequence: CDR1 MGHRA, CDR2 YSYEKL. The length of the CDR3 is 15 residues. V shed 1 base, J shed 4 bases, and the junction held 5 bases outside the gene matches. CDR3 in amino acids: CASSQGTGDADTQYF. CDR3 nucleotide sequence: TGCGCCAGCAGCCAAGGAACAGGGGACGCAGATACGCAGTATTTT.

This clonotype is judged large. The J gene is TRBJ2-3, the V gene TRBV24-1; 12 bases align to TRBD2. The CDR3 spans 17 residues. Germline values: CDR1 KGHDR, CDR2 SFDVKD. V dropped 3 bases and J dropped 5; count of bases not matched to a gene: 8. For the CDR3, the DNA is TGTGCCACCAGTGATGCCTTAGGACTAGCGGGGAAAGATACGCAGTATTTT. Protein: CATSDALGLAGKDTQYF.

This clonotype is deemed medium-sized. The rearrangement uses TRBV20-1 and TRBJ1-4; D is unclear. Trimming left V 7 bases short and J 10 bases short, with 13 bases between. This CDR3 region has 11 residues. Germline CDR1 DFQATT, CDR2 SNEGSKA (reference sequence). CDR3 sequence: CSVTGVGKLFF. CDR3 DNA: TGCAGTGTTACCGGGGTTGGAAAACTGTTTTTT.

This clonotype is labeled medium-sized. The chain employs TRBV4-1 and TRBJ1-1; D gene ambiguous. Germline lookup yields CDR1 MGHRA and CDR2 YSYEKL. The CDR3 length is 12 residues. Trimming took off 3 bases at V and 5 bases at J, with 7 bases between the two ends. The CDR3 DNA reads TGCGCCAGCAGCCACCCGTCGACTGAAGCTTTCTTT. It specifies CASSHPSTEAFF.

In this sample, this clonotype is large. J is TRBJ2-1 and V is TRBV27; possible D gene TRBD2, 5 bases. The CDR3 has 13 amino acids. V lost 2 bases to trimming and J lost 3 bases, with 5 bases between them. From germline, CDR1 is MNHEY and CDR2 SMNVEV (reference sequence). The CDR3 coding sequence is TGTGCCAGCAGTTTAGGACTCTACAATGAGCAGTTCTTC. Protein product: CASSLGLYNEQFF.

By sample share, this clonotype is medium-sized. The chain links TRBV2 to TRBJ1-5; 8 bases line up with TRBD1. The germline V gene encodes CDR1 SNHLY and CDR2 FYNNEI. Trimming at V came to 6 bases and at J to 6 bases, leaving 4 bases not matched to a gene. The CDR3 loop spans 13 amino acids. The chain's CDR3 is CASSGQGGQPQHF. Written as DNA, the CDR3 is TGTGCCAGCAGCGGACAGGGAGGTCAGCCCCAGCATTTT.

This clonotype is labeled as large. This rearrangement joins TRBV6-5 to TRBJ2-2; D possibly corresponds to TRBD1 (5 bases). CDR1 and CDR2 from the germline V gene are MNHEY and SVGAGI. V shed 5 bases and J shed 6 bases, with 13 bases lying between them. CDR3 size: 14 residues. The CDR3 protein is CASSPGVGAGELFF. The CDR3 nucleotides read TGTGCCAGCAGTCCAGGTGTAGGGGCCGGGGAGCTGTTTTTT.

This clonotype came up a few times. Its ends do not fully match the called genes, so a read error is possible. The CDR3, as DNA: TGCGCTAGCAGTCTCTGGACCTCGGACAGGCCACGCACAGATACGCAGTATTTT. Protein product: CASSLWTSDRPRTDTQYF. The V call is TRBV23-1, the J call TRBJ2-3; 7 positions match TRBD1. TRBV23-1 is assigned to the ORF class and has an uncertain function. The CDR3 consists of 18 residues.

In its sample, this clonotype ranks as large. The chain carries TRBV24-1 and TRBJ2-1, with D possibly being TRBD1 or TRBD2 (5 bases each). This CDR3 has 16 residues. V was cut by 4 bases and J by 9 bases, with 21 bases left in between. Germline V CDR1 and CDR2: KGHDR, SFDVKD. CDR3 residues: CATSDLTGAGQAEQFF. CDR3 in DNA: TGTGCCACCAGTGACCTGACTGGGGCGGGTCAGGCTGAGCAGTTCTTC.

By sample fraction, this clonotype is large. This chain uses TRBV5-4 with TRBJ1-2, with no clear D. CDR3 length: 15 amino acids. CDR1 is SGHNT and CDR2 is YYREEE in the germline V gene (reference sequence). Trimming took 2 bases from V and 3 from J, leaving 14 bases between them. The CDR3 bases are TGTGCCAGCAGCTTTGCCAGAGAGAAGGACTATGGCTACACCTTC. Translation gives CASSFAREKDYGYTF. The full variable domain, with the rest looked up from reference TRBV5-4 and TRBJ1-2, is ETGVTQSPTHLIKTRGQQVTLRCSSQSGHNTVSWYQQALGQGPQFIFQYYREEENGRGNFPPRFSGLQFPNYSSELNVNALELDDSALYLCASSFAREKDYGYTFGSGTRLTVV.